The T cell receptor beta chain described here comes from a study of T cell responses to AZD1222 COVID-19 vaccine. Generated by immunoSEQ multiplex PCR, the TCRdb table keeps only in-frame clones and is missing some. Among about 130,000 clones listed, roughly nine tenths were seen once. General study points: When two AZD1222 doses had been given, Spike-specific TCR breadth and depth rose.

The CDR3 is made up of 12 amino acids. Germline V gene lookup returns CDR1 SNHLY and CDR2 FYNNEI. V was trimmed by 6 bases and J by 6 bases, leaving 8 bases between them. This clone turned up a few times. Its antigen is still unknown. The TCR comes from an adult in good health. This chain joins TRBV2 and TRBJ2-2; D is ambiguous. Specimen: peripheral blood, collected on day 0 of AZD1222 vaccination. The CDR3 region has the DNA TGTGCCAGCAGCCAGGTCTCCGGGGAGCTGTTTTTT. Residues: CASSQVSGELFF.